One sample yielded the 27 T cell receptor beta chains listed below, sequenced in a study of T cells after yellow fever vaccination. Using its own MiXCR run on the 5' RACE reads, TCRdb lists one record per CDR3 protein. Of 340,000 or so distinct CDR3 sequences detected, around 12% appear once; the ten largest clones hold 3.2%. The sequencing used CD4+ T cells sorted from PBMCs, collected 15 days after the yellow fever booster vaccination. The receptor set was obtained from a young man who received the YFV17D yellow fever vaccine.

This clonotype was recorded a few times. The gene calls are TRBV12-5 and TRBJ2-3; the D gene is possibly TRBD1 (6 bases). The CDR3 contains 16 residues. Germline CDR1 reads LGHNT; CDR2 reads FRNRAP. Trimming shortened V by 5 bases and J by 2 bases, and 17 bases separated the two germline ends. For the CDR3, the DNA is TGTGCTAGTGGTCCCCTATTTGCAGGGGCCACAGATACGCAGTATTTT. This encodes CASGPLFAGATDTQYF.

This clonotype was seen more than once but under ten times. The rearrangement uses TRBV7-2 and TRBJ1-3; D remains unclear. The germline gives CDR1 SGHTA, CDR2 FQGNSA. The CDR3 loop spans 14 amino acids. V lost 6 bases and J 4 bases, leaving 13 bases between the germline ends. This chain's CDR3 is CASSFALPGNTIYF. The CDR3 coding sequence is TGTGCCAGCAGTTTTGCGCTGCCGGGAAACACCATATATTTT. The full variable domain, in which reference TRBV7-2 and TRBJ1-3 provide the parts outside the CDR3, is GAGVSQSPSNKVTEKGKDVELRCDPISGHTALYWYRQSLGQGLEFLIYFQGNSAPDKSGLPSDRFSAERTGGSVSTLTIQRTQQEDSAVYLCASSFALPGNTIYFGEGSWLTVV.

This clonotype came up a few times. V and J are TRBV10-3 and TRBJ1-6, with TRBD1 as a possible D gene (6 bases). From germline, CDR1 is ENHRY and CDR2 SYGVKD. This CDR3 is 16 amino acids long. Trimming shortened V by 2 bases and J by 14 bases, and 22 bases separated the two germline ends. CDR3 loop: CAISERAGTPNPALHF. CDR3 coding DNA: TGTGCCATCAGTGAGAGAGCCGGGACACCTAATCCGGCCCTCCACTTT.

This clonotype has a handful of counts. The chain links TRBV4-2 to TRBJ2-5; D unresolved. Trimming stripped 0 bases from V and 6 bases from J, with 11 bases between. Germline values: CDR1 LGHNA, CDR2 YNFKEQ. CDR3 length equals 14 residues. CDR3 sequence: CASSQDRTWKTQYF. The CDR3 DNA follows: TGTGCCAGCAGCCAAGATCGAACGTGGAAGACCCAGTACTTC.

The rearrangement joins TRBV6-1 to TRBJ1-5, with D unresolved. Trimming pared 6 bases from V and 4 bases from J, leaving 13 bases between. The CDR3 extends over 14 amino acids. The germline CDR1 and CDR2 sequences are MNHNS and SASEGT. The CDR3 reads CASRGTPDNQPQHF. The CDR3 nucleotides are TGTGCCAGCAGAGGCACCCCGGATAATCAGCCCCAGCATTTT.

V usage is TRBV20-1 and J usage is TRBJ2-3; 15 bases fit TRBD2. The junction had 6 bases not matched to a gene; V was cut back by 4 bases and J by 1 base. Germline V lookup: CDR1 DFQATT, CDR2 SNEGSKA (reference sequence). This CDR3 spans 17 amino acids. The CDR3 region is CSATGLAGGGGTDTQYF. The CDR3 nucleotides are TGCAGTGCTACGGGACTAGCGGGGGGTGGTGGCACAGATACGCAGTATTTT.

This clonotype was observed a handful of times. The V gene is TRBV23-1, the J gene TRBJ2-5; no clear D gene. TRBV23-1 is an open reading frame whose function is uncertain. Trimming removed 7 bases from V and 2 bases from J, with 11 bases in between. The CDR3 loop spans 13 amino acids. This CDR3 reads CASIRGKQETQYF. CDR3 coding DNA: TGCGCCAGCATCCGTGGGAAACAAGAGACCCAGTACTTC.

This chain uses TRBV12-5 with TRBJ1-1; D possibly corresponds to TRBD1 (5 bases). There are 15 residues in the CDR3. Germline assignment: CDR1 LGHNT and CDR2 FRNRAP. Trimming left V 7 bases short and J 1 base short, with 16 bases between. DNA for the CDR3: TGTGCTAGTGCCAACGAGGGACGGACGAACACTGAAGCTTTCTTT. It is translated as CASANEGRTNTEAFF.

In this sample, this clonotype turned up many times. The chain uses TRBV4-1 and TRBJ2-3; D is unclear. Deletions cut 3 bases from V and 0 bases from J, with 7 bases between. The germline V gene encodes CDR1 MGHRA and CDR2 YSYEKL. This CDR3 has 14 residues. As DNA, the CDR3 is TGCGCCAGCAGCCACAGGCTTAGCACAGATACGCAGTATTTT. As protein: CASSHRLSTDTQYF.

J is TRBJ1-1 and V is TRBV11-2, with 7 bases identical to TRBD1. This CDR3 contains 14 residues. Germline values: CDR1 SGHAT, CDR2 FQNNGV. V lost 5 bases to trimming and J lost 4 bases; unmatched junction nucleotides: 7. Here the CDR3 reads CASSLYRQGTEAFF. The DNA for the CDR3 is TGTGCCAGCAGCCTCTATAGACAGGGCACTGAAGCTTTCTTT. The full variable domain, its missing parts supplied by reference TRBV11-2 and TRBJ1-1, is EAGVAQSPRYKIIEKRQSVAFWCNPISGHATLYWYQQILGQGPKLLIQFQNNGVVDDSQLPKDRFSAERLKGVDSTLKIQPAKLEDSAVYLCASSLYRQGTEAFFGQGTRLTVV.

V usage is TRBV4-2 and J usage is TRBJ1-2; D is undetermined. Germline CDR1 reads LGHNA; CDR2 reads YNFKEQ. V lost 0 bases and J 6 bases, leaving 14 bases between the germline ends. The CDR3 spans 15 residues. The CDR3: CASSQEAAGGNGYTF. Here the CDR3 DNA reads TGTGCCAGCAGCCAAGAGGCCGCGGGTGGGAATGGCTACACCTTC.

The table lists this clonotype with a few counts. The V gene is TRBV2, the J gene TRBJ1-5, with D perhaps matching TRBD1 (5 bases). Germline CDR1 is SNHLY and CDR2 is FYNNEI. V dropped 4 bases and J dropped 6 bases, with 16 bases sitting between them. The CDR3 runs to 15 residues. The CDR3 protein is CASSVQRGEGQPQHF. The CDR3 DNA follows: TGTGCCAGCAGTGTTCAGCGGGGGGAGGGTCAGCCCCAGCATTTT.

V usage is TRBV6-2 or TRBV6-3 and J usage is TRBJ2-3, with D possibly being TRBD2 (5 bases). Trimming pared 0 bases from V and 2 bases from J, leaving 9 bases between. The V gene's germline CDR1 is MNHEY and CDR2 SVGEGT. The CDR3 is 15 residues long. The CDR3 here is CASSYSSRDTDTQYF. The CDR3 coding sequence is TGTGCCAGCAGTTACTCGAGTCGGGACACAGATACGCAGTATTTT.

J is TRBJ2-4 and V is TRBV3-2; TRBD1 is taken as the D call from the table, unchecked against the DNA. TRBV3-2 is given as a pseudogene. The CDR3 covers 11 residues. The CDR3 protein is CARGGGNIQYF. CDR3 DNA: TGTGCCAGAGGGGGCGGAAACATTCAGTACTTC.

A few counts support this clonotype. The chain's CDR3 is CASSFRDSEETQYF. The CDR3 nucleotides are TGTGCCAGCAGCTTCCGGGACTCCGAAGAGACCCAGTACTTC. The chain employs TRBV5-6 and TRBJ2-5; maybe TRBD2 (6 bases). CDR1 and CDR2 from the germline V gene are SGHDT and YYEEEE. The CDR3 contains 14 residues. The V end was cut by 2 bases, the J end by 3 bases, with 11 bases between.

The chain combines TRBV18 with TRBJ1-2; TRBD1 is a possible D gene (5 bases). The germline gives CDR1 KGHSH, CDR2 LQKENI. Trimming removed 6 bases from V and 4 bases from J, with 12 bases in between. This CDR3 has 13 amino acids. This CDR3 is CASSQGQAYGYTF. The CDR3 DNA sequence: TGTGCCAGCTCCCAAGGACAAGCCTATGGCTACACCTTC. Full variable domain (rest looked up from reference TRBV18 and TRBJ1-2): NAGVMQNPRHLVRRRGQEARLRCSPMKGHSHVYWYRQLPEEGLKFMVYLQKENIIDESGMPKERFSAEFPKEGPSILRIQQVVRGDSAAYFCASSQGQAYGYTFGSGTRLTVV.

CDR3 residues: CASSLFGVTYEQYF. CDR3 DNA: TGTGCCAGCAGCTTATTTGGGGTTACCTACGAGCAGTACTTC. The rearrangement uses TRBV11-2 and TRBJ2-7; D unresolved. Trimming left V 2 bases short and J 2 bases short, with 10 bases between. The length of the CDR3 is 14 residues. In germline, CDR1 is SGHAT, CDR2 FQNNGV. Complete variable domain (other parts from reference TRBV11-2 and TRBJ2-7): EAGVAQSPRYKIIEKRQSVAFWCNPISGHATLYWYQQILGQGPKLLIQFQNNGVVDDSQLPKDRFSAERLKGVDSTLKIQPAKLEDSAVYLCASSLFGVTYEQYFGPGTRLTVT.

In this sample, this clonotype turned up a few times. J is TRBJ2-3 and V is TRBV12-3 or TRBV12-4; D is unclear. Trimming left V 3 bases short and J 4 bases short, with 5 bases between. This CDR3 is built from 12 residues. CDR3 in amino acids: CASSFRPDTQYF. Here the CDR3 DNA reads TGTGCCAGCAGTTTCCGGCCAGATACGCAGTATTTT.

This clonotype was observed at least ten times. The J gene is TRBJ2-5, the V gene TRBV20-1; possibly TRBD2 for D (7 bases). V shed 4 bases and J shed 7 bases, with 16 bases lying between them. Germline V gene sequence: CDR1 DFQATT, CDR2 SNEGSKA (reference sequence). This CDR3 comprises 13 residues. The CDR3 reads CSATFGGRGTQYF. The CDR3 DNA reads as TGCAGTGCTACCTTCGGGGGGCGGGGGACCCAGTACTTC.

This clonotype has more than one count but fewer than ten. The chain uses TRBV5-5 and TRBJ2-7; D is possibly TRBD1 or TRBD2 (5 bases each). This CDR3 comprises 17 residues. From germline, CDR1 is SGHKS and CDR2 YYEKEE (reference sequence). V was clipped by 5 bases and J by 3 bases, with 24 bases between them. CDR3 amino acids: CASSNGRGARAYYEQYF. The CDR3 DNA sequence: TGTGCCAGCAGTAACGGCCGAGGGGCGCGAGCCTACTACGAGCAGTACTTC.

In its sample, this clonotype was seen a few times. This chain uses TRBV24-1 with TRBJ2-7; D remains unclear. Trimming cost V 2 bases and J 5 bases, with 15 bases left between them. This CDR3 region has 15 residues. CDR1 and CDR2 (germline): KGHDR, SFDVKD. CDR3 nucleotides: TGTGCCACCAGTGATTCCTGGGATGGGTTAAACGAGCAGTACTTC. Translating it yields CATSDSWDGLNEQYF.

The chain uses TRBV7-8 and TRBJ2-7; TRBD1 might be the D (6 bases). Per germline, CDR1 SGHVS and CDR2 FQNEAQ. V dropped 5 bases and J dropped 4 bases, with 18 bases sitting between them. The CDR3 contains 15 residues. In nucleotides, the CDR3 is TGTGCCAGCAGCCTAGGGGGTCTACGAGCGTACGAGCAGTACGTC. Protein product: CASSLGGLRAYEQYV.

The chain has TRBV6-2 or TRBV6-3 and TRBJ2-7, with D possibly matching TRBD1 (6 bases). V was cut by 0 bases and J by 3 bases, with 9 bases left in between. The CDR3 sequence is 14 residues long. Germline-derived CDR1 and CDR2 are MNHEY and SVGEGT. The CDR3 coding sequence is TGTGCCAGCAGTTACTCCGGACAGTTCTACGAGCAGTACTTC. Protein: CASSYSGQFYEQYF.

This clonotype has only a few counts. This chain joins TRBV7-8 and TRBJ2-1; unclear D gene. Germline V lookup: CDR1 SGHVS, CDR2 FQNEAQ. V lost 1 base, J lost 5 bases, and 18 bases lay in between. The CDR3 runs 17 residues. CDR3 DNA sequence: TGTGCCAGCAGCTTAGTCGGTACGGTAGGACGGGACAATGAGCAGTTCTTC. Translation: CASSLVGTVGRDNEQFF. Based on the CDR3 plus reference TRBV7-8 and TRBJ2-1, the full variable domain is GAGVSQSPRYKVAKRGQDVALRCDPISGHVSLFWYQQALGQGPEFLTYFQNEAQLDKSGLPSDRFFAERPEGSVSTLKIQRTQQEDSAVYLCASSLVGTVGRDNEQFFGPGTRLTVL.

This clonotype has more than one count but fewer than ten. V gene TRBV10-3 combines with J gene TRBJ2-7; TRBD2 is a possible D gene (6 bases). The germline V gene has CDR1 ENHRY and CDR2 SYGVKD. The CDR3 covers 14 residues. Trimming stripped 2 bases from V and 5 bases from J, with 13 bases between. In DNA, the CDR3 is TGTGCCATCAGTGAGGTGTGGGCGGGGAACGAGCAGTACTTC. Protein product: CAISEVWAGNEQYF.

This clonotype was detected a few times. This rearrangement joins TRBV6-2 or TRBV6-3 to TRBJ2-1, with no clear D. Germline-derived CDR1 and CDR2 are MNHEY and SVGEGT. Trimming took 5 bases from V and 9 from J, leaving 14 bases between them. The CDR3 is made up of 13 amino acids. In DNA form, the CDR3 reads TGTGCCAGCAGTCAATTACTGTCCGGTGAGCAGTTCTTC. Protein product: CASSQLLSGEQFF.

This clonotype was seen a few times. The chain recombines TRBV7-8 with TRBJ2-5; D may be TRBD1 (6 bases). Trimming removed 5 bases from V and 5 bases from J, with 21 bases in between. There are 16 residues in the CDR3. Germline CDR1 reads SGHVS; CDR2 reads FQNEAQ. The CDR3, as DNA: TGTGCCAGCAGCCCAGGGGCCTCCTCATCGGGCGAGACCCAGTACTTC. Translating gives CASSPGASSSGETQYF.